These T cell receptor beta chains were read from a single sample in a study of lymphopenia after photon versus proton radiotherapy. Profiling relied on immunoSEQ multiplex PCR, and the TCRdb table lists in-frame clones only, not all of them. The data contain about 33,000 clones, approximately 87% of them seen just once; the ten biggest clones take up 6.8%. Sequences were derived from peripheral blood, sampled from a patient treated with photon-based radiotherapy. The receptors shown here come from a woman between 45 and 65 years old with pancreatic cancer. The CDR3 runs from the conserved cysteine through the conserved F or W. The D gene is left open where the match is weak. Rows give clone size only sometimes, using once, few, many, or a class for an expanded clone.

j_call	clone_size	d_call	v_call	cdr3_nt	cdr3_aa
TRBJ2-1	once	TRBD2	TRBV4-2	TGTGCCAGCAGCCAAGAGCTGCGGGGGGCGTATGAGCAGTTCTTC	CASSQELRGAYEQFF
TRBJ2-1	.	.	TRBV7-2	TGTGCCAGCAGCTTAGGGCGGGGAGGACGGACTAATGAGCAGTTCTTC	CASSLGRGGRTNEQFF
TRBJ2-3	few	.	TRBV28	TGTGCCAGCAGTGACACTAGCACAGATACGCAGTATTTT	CASSDTSTDTQYF
TRBJ1-1	.	.	TRBV7-8	TGTGCCAGCAGCTTACGTAGGGAAACCTACACTGAAGCTTTCTTT	CASSLRRETYTEAFF
TRBJ2-3	.	TRBD2	TRBV4-3	TGCGCCAGCAGCCAAGAAGAGGGGACTAGCGCAGATACGCAGTATTTT	CASSQEEGTSADTQYF
TRBJ2-2	.	TRBD2	TRBV5-1	TGCGCCAGCAGCTCTCAGACTAGCGGGAGGTTCACCGGGGAGCTGTTTTTT	CASSSQTSGRFTGELFF
TRBJ1-1	.	.	TRBV18	TGTGCCAGCTCACCAGGGGTCGAAGCTTTCTTT	CASSPGVEAFF
TRBJ2-5	.	TRBD1	TRBV5-1	TGCGCCAGCAGCTTGGGACAGGGGTTGGAGGAAGAGACCCAGTACTTC	CASSLGQGLEEETQYF
TRBJ2-1	.	TRBD2	TRBV6-5	TGTGCCAGCAGCCAGACTAGCGGGAGTGGGAATGAGCAGTTCTTC	CASSQTSGSGNEQFF
TRBJ1-1	.	.	TRBV2	TGTGCCAGCAGTGAAGTAGCAGGGGACACTGAAGCTTTCTTT	CASSEVAGDTEAFF
TRBJ1-1	.	.	TRBV9	TGTGCCAGCAGCGTAGACCCGGGGAAAAACACTGAAGCTTTCTTT	CASSVDPGKNTEAFF
TRBJ1-5	.	.	TRBV27	TGTGCCAGCAGTCCACAAGATAGACCTTATAGCAATCAGCCCCAGCATTTT	CASSPQDRPYSNQPQHF
TRBJ2-3	.	TRBD1	TRBV29-1	TGCAGCGTTGCTGGGACAGAAGGAACAGATACGCAGTATTTT	CSVAGTEGTDTQYF
TRBJ1-1	.	TRBD1	TRBV5-1	TGCGCCAGCAGCTCACAGGGGGGGAACACTGAAGCTTTCTTT	CASSSQGGNTEAFF
TRBJ1-4	once	TRBD1	TRBV7-8	TGTGCCAGCAGCTTAGGGACAGGGGGGTATGATGAAAAACTGTTTTTT	CASSLGTGGYDEKLFF
TRBJ2-7	.	TRBD1	TRBV27	TGTGCCAGCAGTCCGGGACAGGCGGGATACGAGCAGTACTTC	CASSPGQAGYEQYF
TRBJ2-3	.	.	TRBV13	TGTGCCAGCAGCCAAGATCCACTAACAGATACGCAGTATTTT	CASSQDPLTDTQYF
TRBJ2-5	few	.	TRBV9	TGTGCCAGCAGCCCCCAGGGACACCATCCTGAGACCCAGTACTTC	CASSPQGHHPETQYF
TRBJ1-4	.	.	TRBV28	TGTGCCAGCAGTTCCAGGGTCTGGCGATCATACGCAACTAATGAAAAACTGTTTTTT	CASSSRVWRSYATNEKLFF
TRBJ1-5	once	.	TRBV15	TGTGCCACCAGCAGAGATTCGGGCGGACGCAATCAGCCCCAGCATTTT	CATSRDSGGRNQPQHF
TRBJ1-5	.	TRBD1	TRBV10-3	TGTGCCATCAACAGGGGGGATGATCAGCCCCAGCATTTT	CAINRGDDQPQHF
TRBJ2-3	.	TRBD2	TRBV4-3	TGCGCCAGCAGCCTCGGGGGGGCAACTGGCACAGATACGCAGTATTTT	CASSLGGATGTDTQYF
TRBJ1-5	.	.	TRBV7-8	TGTGCCAGCAGCTTAATAGGAGGCGTCAATCAGCCCCAGCATTTT	CASSLIGGVNQPQHF
TRBJ2-2	.	TRBD1	TRBV19	TGTGCCAGTAGTAGGACAGGGGATACCGGGGAGCTGTTTTTT	CASSRTGDTGELFF
TRBJ2-3	.	TRBD2	TRBV5-1	TGCGCCAGCAGCGAGTTAGCGGGAGGCGCCCCCACAGATACGCAGTATTTT	CASSELAGGAPTDTQYF
TRBJ2-1	.	.	TRBV4-3	TGCGCCAGCAGCCAAGATAAGGGGGGGCTAGGAGGGAATGAGCAGTTCTTC	CASSQDKGGLGGNEQFF
TRBJ1-2	.	TRBD1	TRBV5-4	TGTGCCAGCAGCGTACTTACCCGGGGGACAGGGGGCTATGGCTACACCTTC	CASSVLTRGTGGYGYTF
TRBJ2-7	.	.	TRBV28	TGTGCCAGCAGTGGCAACTACGAGCAGTACTTC	CASSGNYEQYF
TRBJ1-1	medium-sized	.	TRBV13	TGTGCCAGCGGTTTAGGGGGAATTAACACTGAAGCTTTCTTT	CASGLGGINTEAFF
TRBJ2-7	.	.	TRBV6-5	TGTGCCAGCAGTCAGAACCAGGTGAGGGAGCAGTACTTC	CASSQNQVREQYF
TRBJ1-5	.	TRBD1	TRBV19	TGTGCCAGTCAAACTGACAGGGGGAGCAATCAGCCCCAGCATTTT	CASQTDRGSNQPQHF
TRBJ2-7	.	.	TRBV11-2	TGTGCCAGCAGCTTCGGGGCAGGCTTCTACGAGCAGTACTTC	CASSFGAGFYEQYF
TRBJ2-7	.	TRBD1	TRBV14	TGTGCCAGCAGCCAAGACAGAAGGGACAGGAGCTCCTACGAGCAGTACTTC	CASSQDRRDRSSYEQYF
TRBJ2-1	.	TRBD2	TRBV5-1	TGCGCCAGCAGCCCCCGGACTAGTTTCAATGAGCAGTTCTTC	CASSPRTSFNEQFF
TRBJ1-5	.	TRBD1	TRBV19	TGTGCCAGCAGAATCTCGGACGGGACAGCACTTAATCAGCCCCAGCATTTT	CASRISDGTALNQPQHF
TRBJ2-5	.	.	TRBV5-4	TGTGCCAGCAGCTTTTGGGGATCAGGGGCGGTAGAGACCCAGTACTTC	CASSFWGSGAVETQYF
TRBJ2-1	.	.	TRBV10-3	TGTGCCATCAGTGAGTCGACAGACTACAATGAGCAGTTCTTC	CAISESTDYNEQFF
TRBJ2-1	.	TRBD2	TRBV7-9	TGTGCCAGCAGCCCCCGGACTAGCGGGACGGATTACAATGAGCAGTTCTTC	CASSPRTSGTDYNEQFF
TRBJ2-3	.	TRBD2	TRBV7-3	TGTGCCAGCAGCCCCGGGACTAGCGGGAGGGTAGATACGCAGTATTTT	CASSPGTSGRVDTQYF
TRBJ2-1	.	TRBD2	TRBV9	TGTGCCAGCAGCGGACTGTCCGGGACTACGGACAATGAGCAGTTCTTC	CASSGLSGTTDNEQFF
TRBJ1-5	.	.	TRBV27	TGTGCCAGCAGTACTAAGGGTGAACAGCCCCAGCATTTT	CASSTKGEQPQHF
TRBJ1-1	once	.	TRBV6-1	TGTGCCAGCAGTGAAGAGGCTTCAATGAACACTGAAGCTTTCTTT	CASSEEASMNTEAFF
TRBJ2-7	.	TRBD1	TRBV9	TGTGCCAGCAGCTCCCGGGACAGGGGGCGAAACGAGCAGTACTTC	CASSSRDRGRNEQYF
TRBJ2-1	.	TRBD1	TRBV19	TGTGCCAGTAGTGGGGCAGGGGGACGTAATGAGCAGTTCTTC	CASSGAGGRNEQFF
TRBJ1-1	.	.	TRBV7-2	TGTGCCAGCAGGCGCCCCCCACTTAGTGGCACTGAAGCTTTCTTT	CASRRPPLSGTEAFF